This T cell receptor (beta chain) was retrieved from a study of cytomegalovirus exposure and HLA in healthy donors. It was with 60 Vbeta and 13 Jbeta primers that the PCR ran. Libraries were prepared by immunoSEQ multiplex PCR; TCRdb keeps only in-frame clonotypes and omits some of them. This sample has 150,000 to 200,000 clones, with 60% to 85% found just once. The donors (healthy individuals) were bone marrow donors. CDR3 length equals 14 residues. V was clipped by 0 bases and J by 4 bases; unmatched bases: 2. Germline-derived CDR1 and CDR2 are MNHEY and SVGAGI. Sequenced input: PBMCs. This sequence joins TRBV6-5 and TRBJ1-2; 7 bases are shared with TRBD1. This clonotype originated in a female donor in good health and CMV-seronegative. Here the CDR3 reads CASSYSTGVYGYTF. The CDR3 coding sequence is TGTGCCAGCAGTTACTCAACAGGGGTCTATGGCTACACCTTC.